What follows are 10 T cell receptor beta chains derived from one specimen sequenced in a study of T cells after yellow fever vaccination. Each CDR3 protein gets one entry after TCRdb re-called the 5' RACE reads with MiXCR. The sample gives about 210,000 distinct CDR3 sequences, roughly 3.3% of which show up once; around 3% is in the top ten. The material was CD4+ T cells sorted from PBMCs, obtained 10 days after the yellow fever booster vaccination. The origin of the receptors is a man between 18 and 29 years old who received the YFV17D yellow fever vaccine.

In this sample, this clonotype turned up many times. V and J are TRBV20-1 and TRBJ2-3; the D gene is possibly TRBD1 (6 bases). The CDR3 loop spans 15 amino acids. From germline, CDR1 is DFQATT and CDR2 SNEGSKA (reference sequence). With 6 bases removed from V and 0 bases from J, the gap between germline ends came to 16 bases. CDR3 sequence: CSATDQGRSTDTQYF. DNA for the CDR3: TGCAGTGCGACGGACCAGGGGCGAAGCACAGATACGCAGTATTTT.

This clonotype was detected many times. CDR3 residues: CASTNGLAVNEQFF. The CDR3 DNA sequence: TGTGCCAGCACCAACGGACTAGCTGTCAATGAGCAGTTCTTC. The V gene is TRBV7-2, the J gene TRBJ2-1; 8 bases are a match to TRBD2. In germline, CDR1 is SGHTA, CDR2 FQGNSA. J was trimmed by 6 bases and V by 7 bases; bases with no gene match: 8. The length of the CDR3 is 14 residues.

This clonotype was picked up many times. The chain couples TRBV29-1 to TRBJ1-1; D is unresolved. Germline V gives CDR1 SQVTM, CDR2 ANQGSEA. This CDR3 is 12 amino acids long. V was shortened by 0 bases and J by 3 bases, with 5 bases between the two germline ends. CDR3 bases: TGCAGCGTTGAAGATCGCCACACTGAAGCTTTCTTT. Translating gives CSVEDRHTEAFF.

This clonotype appeared a few times. This chain links TRBV6-1 with TRBJ1-6; no clear D. V was trimmed by 4 bases and J by 3 bases, leaving 4 bases between them. Germline V gene sequence: CDR1 MNHNS, CDR2 SASEGT. This CDR3 has 13 residues. This CDR3 is CASSANYNSPLHF. The CDR3 bases are TGTGCCAGCAGTGCCAACTATAATTCACCCCTCCACTTT.

This clonotype was counted only a few times. The chain links TRBV24-1 to TRBJ2-5, with D tentatively TRBD2 (6 bases). This CDR3 contains 16 residues. Germline V gene sequence: CDR1 KGHDR, CDR2 SFDVKD. V was pared by 3 bases and J by 3 bases, with 16 bases between. The CDR3 sequence: CATSDPAPGLKETQYF. Here the CDR3 DNA reads TGTGCCACCAGTGATCCTGCTCCGGGACTGAAAGAGACCCAGTACTTC.

This clonotype was found a few times. The chain is built from TRBV18 and TRBJ2-1; D ambiguous. Trimming removed 0 bases from V and 1 base from J, with 10 bases in between. The CDR3 is made up of 16 amino acids. Germline V gene sequence: CDR1 KGHSH, CDR2 LQKENI. The CDR3 DNA reads as TGTGCCAGCTCACCACCGCGGCAGACTTCCTACAATGAGCAGTTCTTC. Its translation is CASSPPRQTSYNEQFF.

There are a few counts of this clonotype. V and J are TRBV15 and TRBJ2-6; 11 nucleotides align to TRBD1. CDR1 and CDR2 from the germline V gene are LNHNV and YYDKDF (reference sequence). The CDR3 has 17 amino acids. After removal of 1 base from V and 6 bases from J, the junction contained 5 bases not matched to a gene. The CDR3 sequence: CATSRGTGGVVANVLTF. In DNA, the CDR3 is TGTGCCACCAGCAGAGGGACAGGGGGCGTCGTGGCCAACGTCCTGACTTTC.

This chain links TRBV11-3 with TRBJ1-1; D may be TRBD1 (5 bases). This CDR3 contains 14 residues. Germline V CDR1 and CDR2: SGHNT, YENEEA. The V and J ends lost 3 bases and 5 bases respectively, with 13 bases between them. The CDR3 sequence is CASSFSGSATEAFF. As DNA, the CDR3 is TGTGCCAGCAGCTTTTCAGGGTCAGCGACTGAAGCTTTCTTT.

This clonotype was detected ten times or more. The chain combines TRBV10-2 with TRBJ1-2; D not certain. V was pared by 5 bases and J by 5 bases, with 15 bases between. Germline V gene data show CDR1 as WSHSY and CDR2 as SAAADI. The length of the CDR3 is 14 residues. DNA for the CDR3: TGCGCCAGCAGTCCCGTGGGTCTCACGTATGGCTACACCTTC. Amino acids: CASSPVGLTYGYTF.

A single count supports this clonotype. J is TRBJ2-4 and V is TRBV7-2; 7 bases are a match to TRBD1. The V gene's germline CDR1 is SGHTA and CDR2 FQGNSA. V lost 5 bases and J lost 1; bases outside the gene matches: 11. The CDR3 spans 17 residues. The CDR3 sequence: CASSVPMGQQAKNIQYF. The CDR3 DNA sequence: TGTGCCAGCAGCGTCCCCATGGGACAGCAGGCCAAAAACATTCAGTACTTC.